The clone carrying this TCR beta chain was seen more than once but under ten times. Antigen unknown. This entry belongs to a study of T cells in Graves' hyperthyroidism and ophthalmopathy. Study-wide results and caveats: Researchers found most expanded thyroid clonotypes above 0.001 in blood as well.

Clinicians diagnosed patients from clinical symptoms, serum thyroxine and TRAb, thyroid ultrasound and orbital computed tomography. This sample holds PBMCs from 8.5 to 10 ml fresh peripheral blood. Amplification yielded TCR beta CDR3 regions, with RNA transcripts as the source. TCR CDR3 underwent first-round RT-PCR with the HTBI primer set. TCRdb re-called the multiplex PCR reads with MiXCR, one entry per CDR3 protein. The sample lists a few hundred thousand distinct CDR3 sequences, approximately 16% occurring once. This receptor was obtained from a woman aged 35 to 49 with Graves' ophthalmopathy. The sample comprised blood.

DNA of the CDR3: TGTGCCAGCAGCGTTAGATCCGGACGGAGCTTTAGCGAGCAGTACTTC. Its translation: CASSVRSGRSFSEQYF. V is TRBV5-5 and J is TRBJ2-7; D call uncertain. This CDR3 region has 16 residues. Trimming removed 4 bases from V and 6 bases from J, with 23 bases in between. Per germline, CDR1 SGHKS and CDR2 YYEKEE (reference sequence).